Sequencing of this T cell receptor (beta chain) was carried out in a study of cytomegalovirus exposure and HLA in healthy donors. CDR1 WNHNN and CDR2 SYGVQD come from the germline V gene (reference sequence). The V end was cut by 3 bases, the J end by 7 bases, with 12 bases between. This CDR3 has 14 residues. Researchers ran the PCR with 60 Vbeta and 13 Jbeta primers. Only in-frame clones appear in the TCRdb table, and some are missing; sequencing was by immunoSEQ multiplex PCR. The sample yields 25,000 to 30,000 clones, about 60% seen once. General observations from the study: Association of a missense DCLRE1C variant with TCR beta V- and J-gene trimming was reported in a later analysis.

This clone was detected only once. Its antigen remains unidentified. The clonotype originates from a male donor in good health and CMV-seropositive. The V call is TRBV10-1, the J call TRBJ2-2, with D possibly TRBD2 on 7 matching bases. Material for sequencing was PBMCs. The CDR3, as DNA: TGCGCCAGCAGTGAACAGGGAGGGAACGGGGAGCTGTTTTTT. This gives the protein CASSEQGGNGELFF.